This T cell receptor beta chain was observed in a study of Ad26.COV2.S vaccination and SARS-CoV-2 variants (dated by TCRdb to 2020 to 2023). Regarding the research as a whole: Donors in the vaccine arm were drawn from COV1001, a phase I-IIa trial of Ad26.COV2.S in healthy adults that was multicentre, randomized, double-blind and placebo-controlled. TCRbeta repertoire sequencing was used to assess the specificity and breadth of SARS-CoV-2-reactive T cell receptors after Ad26.COV2.S vaccination. Investigators remained blinded to trial group allocation during experiments and outcome assessment. Dosing of Ad26.COV2.S was intramuscular, at either 5x10^10 or 1x10^11 viral particles, delivered as one shot or as two shots spaced 56 days apart. Participants in the trial were split at random into five groups of five each, receiving low-dose or high-dose Ad26.COV2.S once or twice, or else placebo on both occasions. The TCR-sequenced set comprised approximately 32 samples: 19 Ad26.COV2.S vaccine recipients, 5 placebo recipients and 8 SARS-CoV-2 convalescent individuals. Results and caveats for the whole study, not just this receptor: After vaccination, substantial breadth of spike-specific CD8+ and CD4+ T cell responses was reported. Spike-specific TCR breadth was higher in Ad26.COV2.S recipients than in placebo recipients (P = 0.0014). According to the authors, total T cell responses may have been underestimated by the TCR breadth and depth analyses. The study was not powered for comparison of responses between vaccine doses or regimens. Non-spike TCR breadth was comparable between vaccine and placebo recipients, consistent with the vaccine containing only spike.

Interpreted using the paper, the treatment or condition label stands for: over 15 received Ad26.COV2.S at low or high dose, single or two shots; 5 received placebo; per-sample allocation not given. Repertoires of vaccine and placebo recipients were sequenced from samples collected on day 63 after the first injection. In Cohort 1b, around 25 adults aged 18-55 years were enrolled at a single site in Boston, USA, between 29 July and 7 August 2020. Ad26.COV2.S was a replication-incompetent adenovirus type 26 vector that expressed a prefusion-stabilized SARS-CoV-2 spike protein derived from the original Wuhan strain. Counted from cysteine to phenylalanine, this CDR3 has 14 amino acids. CDR3 DNA only is kept here, 42 bases in frame from base 1. Trimming accounts for 6 bases at V and 1 base at J, while the number of junction bases matched to no gene is 6. According to the germline V gene, CDR1 reads SQVTM and CDR2 reads ANQGSEA.

The immunoSEQ Assay was the method used to sequence TCRbeta CDR3 regions. After extraction, genomic DNA underwent amplification by bias-controlled multiplex PCR, followed by high-throughput sequencing. Per the authors' processing: To quantify the absolute abundance of each unique TCRbeta CDR3 region, sequences were collapsed and filtered. T cell fraction was estimated by normalization of TCRbeta template counts to usable DNA, with usable DNA being measured through amplification of reference genes present in all nucleated cells. Repertoire TCRs were annotated as SARS-CoV-2-specific by exact matching of V gene, CDR3 amino acid sequence and J gene to a known reactive TCR set. The reference SARS-CoV-2 TCR set came from MIRA and was filtered for enrichment in COVID-19-positive ImmuneCODE repertoires, removing public or cross-reactive TCRs. Using the MIRA antigens, annotated TCRs were further analysed by specific ORF or by position within an ORF. Breadth was defined as the number of annotated unique rearrangements divided by the total number of unique productive rearrangements, and depth was defined as the summed frequency of the annotated unique rearrangements. Two-sided Wilcoxon rank-sum tests were used to compare TCR breadth between groups. Held by TCRdb, this immuneACCESS table contains in-frame sequences only and omits some clones. Under half of the omission traces to an unresolved V gene where checked; the cause of the rest is unknown. V and J calls and clone size are as listed in that table; D and trimming were resolved from the DNA. In all, the sample holds some 400,000 clones, and around 91% of those were seen once. The biggest ten clones account for under 2% of the sample.

With regard to this clone: Its antigen has not been determined. Within one base of it there is no much larger clone, and no base qualities were kept.

This sequence originates from a person aged 18-60 years who received the Ad26.COV2.S COVID-19 vaccine or a placebo. The source material was peripheral blood, sampled in a trial of Ad26.COV2.S vaccine versus placebo. Recombination connected TRBV29-1 to TRBJ2-1; 7 junctional bases match TRBD2. The CDR3 in this case is CSVGSGLSYNEQFF. The DNA sequence is as follows: TGCAGCGTGGGTAGCGGGTTGTCCTACAATGAGCAGTTCTTC.